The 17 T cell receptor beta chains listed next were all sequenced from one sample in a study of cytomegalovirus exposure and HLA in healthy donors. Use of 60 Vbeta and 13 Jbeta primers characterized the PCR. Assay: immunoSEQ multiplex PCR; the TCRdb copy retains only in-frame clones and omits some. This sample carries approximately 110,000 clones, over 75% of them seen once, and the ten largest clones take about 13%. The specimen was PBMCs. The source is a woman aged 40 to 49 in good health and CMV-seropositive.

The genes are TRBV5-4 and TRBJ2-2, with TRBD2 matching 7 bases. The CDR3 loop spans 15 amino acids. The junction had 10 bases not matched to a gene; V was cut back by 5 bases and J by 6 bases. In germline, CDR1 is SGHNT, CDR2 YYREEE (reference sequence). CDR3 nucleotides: TGTGCCAGCAGGTCGGACCTCGCGGGGGCCGGGGAGCTGTTTTTT. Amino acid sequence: CASRSDLAGAGELFF.

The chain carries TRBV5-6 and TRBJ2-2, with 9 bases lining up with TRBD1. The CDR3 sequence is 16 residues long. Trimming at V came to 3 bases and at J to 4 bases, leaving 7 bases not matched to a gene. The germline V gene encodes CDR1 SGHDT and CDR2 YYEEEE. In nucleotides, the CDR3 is TGTGCCAGCAGCTACTACAGGGGGCTTACCACCGGGGAGCTGTTTTTT. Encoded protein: CASSYYRGLTTGELFF. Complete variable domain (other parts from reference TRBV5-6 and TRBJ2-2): DAGVTQSPTHLIKTRGQQVTLRCSPKSGHDTVSWYQQALGQGPQFIFQYYEEEERQRGNFPDRFSGHQFPNYSSELNVNALLLGDSALYLCASSYYRGLTTGELFFGEGSRLTVL.

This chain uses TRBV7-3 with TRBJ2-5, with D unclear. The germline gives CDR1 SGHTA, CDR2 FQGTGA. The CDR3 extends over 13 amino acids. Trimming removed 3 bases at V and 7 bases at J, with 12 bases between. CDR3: CASSFDPSGTQYF. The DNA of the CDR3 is TGTGCCAGCAGCTTTGACCCCTCGGGGACCCAGTACTTC.

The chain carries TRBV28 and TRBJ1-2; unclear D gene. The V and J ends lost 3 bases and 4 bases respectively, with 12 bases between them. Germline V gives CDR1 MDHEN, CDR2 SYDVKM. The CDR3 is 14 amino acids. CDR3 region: CASSFRMGGYGYTF. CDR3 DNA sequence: TGTGCCAGCAGTTTCCGAATGGGAGGCTATGGCTACACCTTC.

This CDR3 reads CASSQTGETPLHF. The CDR3, as DNA: TGCGCCAGCAGCCAAACAGGGGAGACACCCCTCCACTTT. The V gene is TRBV5-1, the J gene TRBJ1-6, with TRBD1 matching 7 bases. Germline V gene sequence: CDR1 SGHRS, CDR2 YFSETQ. J was trimmed by 11 bases and V by 4 bases; bases with no gene match: 6. This CDR3 contains 13 residues.

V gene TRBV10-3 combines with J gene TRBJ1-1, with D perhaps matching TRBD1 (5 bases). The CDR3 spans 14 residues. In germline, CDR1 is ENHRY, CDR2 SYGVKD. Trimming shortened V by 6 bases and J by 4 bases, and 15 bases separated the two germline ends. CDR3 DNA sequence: TGTGCCATCAGGGAAGGGGAGGGGACCACTGAAGCTTTCTTT. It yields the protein CAIREGEGTTEAFF.

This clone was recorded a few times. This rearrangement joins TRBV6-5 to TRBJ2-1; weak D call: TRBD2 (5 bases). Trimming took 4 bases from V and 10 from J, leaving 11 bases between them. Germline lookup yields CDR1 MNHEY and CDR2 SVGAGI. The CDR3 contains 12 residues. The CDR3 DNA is TGTGCCAGCAGTTTTCGCCGAGGGGAGCAGTTCTTC. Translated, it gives CASSFRRGEQFF.

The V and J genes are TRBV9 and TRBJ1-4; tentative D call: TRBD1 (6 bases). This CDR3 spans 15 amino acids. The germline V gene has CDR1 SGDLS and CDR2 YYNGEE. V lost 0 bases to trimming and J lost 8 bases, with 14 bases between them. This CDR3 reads CASSVGAGVREKLFF. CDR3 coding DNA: TGTGCCAGCAGCGTAGGGGCAGGGGTCCGGGAAAAACTGTTTTTT.

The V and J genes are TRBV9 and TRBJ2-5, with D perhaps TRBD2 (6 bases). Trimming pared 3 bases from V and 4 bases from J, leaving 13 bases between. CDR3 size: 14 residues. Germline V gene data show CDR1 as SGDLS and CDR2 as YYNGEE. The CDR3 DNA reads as TGTGCCAGCAGCGACCTTGCCGGGGGAGAGACCCAGTACTTC. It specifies CASSDLAGGETQYF.

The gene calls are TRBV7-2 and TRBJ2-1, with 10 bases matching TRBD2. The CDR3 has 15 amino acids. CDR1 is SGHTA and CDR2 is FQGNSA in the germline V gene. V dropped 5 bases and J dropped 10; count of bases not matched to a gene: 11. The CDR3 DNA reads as TGTGCCAGCAGCCCCACGGGGCTAGCGGGAGTGGAGCAGTTCTTC. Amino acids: CASSPTGLAGVEQFF.

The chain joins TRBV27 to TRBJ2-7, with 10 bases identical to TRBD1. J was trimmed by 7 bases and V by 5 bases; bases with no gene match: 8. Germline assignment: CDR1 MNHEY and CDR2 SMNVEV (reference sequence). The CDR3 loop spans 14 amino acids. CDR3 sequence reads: CASSEVTGGKEQYF. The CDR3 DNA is TGTGCCAGCAGTGAGGTGACAGGGGGCAAGGAGCAGTACTTC.

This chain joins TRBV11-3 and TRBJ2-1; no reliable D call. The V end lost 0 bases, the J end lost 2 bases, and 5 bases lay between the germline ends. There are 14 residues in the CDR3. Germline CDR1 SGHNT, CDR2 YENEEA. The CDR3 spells CASSLENTYNEQFF. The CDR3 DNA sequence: TGTGCCAGCAGCTTAGAAAACACCTACAATGAGCAGTTCTTC.

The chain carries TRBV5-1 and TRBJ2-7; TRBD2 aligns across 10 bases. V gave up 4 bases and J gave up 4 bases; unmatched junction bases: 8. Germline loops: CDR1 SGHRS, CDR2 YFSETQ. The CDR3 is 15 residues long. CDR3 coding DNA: TGCGCCAGCAGCGCGCTTAGCGGGAGGTATTACGAGCAGTACTTC. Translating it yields CASSALSGRYYEQYF.

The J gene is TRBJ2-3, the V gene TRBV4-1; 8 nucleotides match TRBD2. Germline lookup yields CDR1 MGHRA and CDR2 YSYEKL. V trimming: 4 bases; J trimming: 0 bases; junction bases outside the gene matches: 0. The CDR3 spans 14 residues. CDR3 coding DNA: TGCGCCAGCAGCCGGACTAGCAGCACAGATACGCAGTATTTT. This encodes CASSRTSSTDTQYF.

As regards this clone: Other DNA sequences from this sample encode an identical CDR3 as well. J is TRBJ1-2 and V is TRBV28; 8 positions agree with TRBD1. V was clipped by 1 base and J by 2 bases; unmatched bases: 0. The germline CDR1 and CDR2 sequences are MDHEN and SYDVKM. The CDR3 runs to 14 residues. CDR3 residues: CASSLSGGNYGYTF. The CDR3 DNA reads TGTGCCAGCAGTTTATCAGGGGGCAACTATGGCTACACCTTC.

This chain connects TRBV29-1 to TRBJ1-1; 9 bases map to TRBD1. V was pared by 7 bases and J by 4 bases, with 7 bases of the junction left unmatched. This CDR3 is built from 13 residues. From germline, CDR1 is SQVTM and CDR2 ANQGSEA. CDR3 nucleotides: TGCAGCGCCAGGACAGGGGTTGCCACTGAAGCTTTCTTT. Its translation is CSARTGVATEAFF.

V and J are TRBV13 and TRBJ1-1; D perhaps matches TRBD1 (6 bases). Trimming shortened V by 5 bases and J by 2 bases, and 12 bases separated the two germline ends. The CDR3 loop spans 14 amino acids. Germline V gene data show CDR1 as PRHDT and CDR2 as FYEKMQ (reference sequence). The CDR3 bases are TGTGCCAGCAGCAGAGGACAGAGCAACACTGAAGCTTTCTTT. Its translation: CASSRGQSNTEAFF.